This passage covers 21 T cell receptor beta chains from one sample sequenced in a study of T-cell memory formation after mild COVID-19. TCRdb redid the calling of the 5' RACE reads with MiXCR, one entry per CDR3 protein. Seen here are some 250,000 distinct CDR3 sequences, about 20% observed once, and the top ten hold roughly 23%. Material for sequencing was PBMCs or a T cell subset sorted from them (not recorded which). These receptors were taken from a man between 18 and 35 years old who had mild COVID-19 (a few samples of this study predate the infection). Cell type and time point are not known.

The J gene is TRBJ1-2, the V gene TRBV6-5; D remains ambiguous. Trimming took off 5 bases at V and 8 bases at J, with 21 bases between the two ends. The CDR3 spans 15 residues. Germline V gene sequence: CDR1 MNHEY, CDR2 SVGAGI. In nucleotides, the CDR3 is TGTGCCAGCAGTCCTTCCCCCGGGGTTTTTTCCGGCTACACCTTC. This translates into CASSPSPGVFSGYTF.

The V and J genes are TRBV6-5 and TRBJ2-5, with D perhaps matching TRBD1 (6 bases). The germline V and J ends were trimmed by 2 bases and 2 bases, with 15 bases remaining between them. The CDR3 is 16 residues long. The germline V gene has CDR1 MNHEY and CDR2 SVGAGI. CDR3 protein: CASSYPTQTGQETQYF. The CDR3 DNA is TGTGCCAGCAGTTACCCGACTCAGACAGGACAAGAGACCCAGTACTTC.

This clonotype appeared a few times. The chain has TRBV6-6 and TRBJ2-1; no reliable D call. CDR1 MNHNY and CDR2 SVGAGI come from the germline V gene (reference sequence). The CDR3 spans 14 residues. The germline V and J ends were trimmed by 6 bases and 0 bases, with 9 bases remaining between them. CDR3 region: CASRTYSSYNEQFF. CDR3 DNA sequence: TGTGCCAGCAGGACTTACAGCTCCTACAATGAGCAGTTCTTC.

CDR3 in amino acids: CASSLLTSGGHTARYEQYF. In nucleotides, the CDR3 is TGTGCCAGCAGCTTGCTGACTAGCGGGGGTCATACTGCACGCTACGAGCAGTACTTC. The chain is built from TRBV5-6 and TRBJ2-7, with 12 bases matching TRBD2. Germline CDR1 SGHDT, CDR2 YYEEEE. J gave up 3 bases and V 1 base, and 14 bases lay outside the gene matches. The CDR3 totals 19 residues.

The CDR3 is CASIWDRGYEQYV. DNA of the CDR3: TGTGCCAGCATATGGGACAGGGGTTACGAGCAGTACGTC. The gene calls are TRBV28 and TRBJ2-7; 10 bases line up with TRBD1. Per the germline V gene, CDR1 is MDHEN and CDR2 is SYDVKM. With V trimmed by 7 bases and J by 4 bases, 4 bases remained unmatched. The CDR3 runs 13 residues.

The table lists this clonotype with a few counts. The chain combines TRBV7-8 with TRBJ2-5, with TRBD2 as a possible D gene (6 bases). Germline V CDR1 and CDR2: SGHVS, FQNEAQ. This CDR3 region has 14 residues. The ends were cut back, 5 bases at V and 4 bases at J, with 14 bases in the middle. The CDR3 nucleotides read TGTGCCAGCAGCCCAGTGGTGGGGGGAGAGACCCAGTACTTC. Encoded protein: CASSPVVGGETQYF.

In this sample, this clonotype turned up many times. This chain links TRBV5-1 with TRBJ2-7; D is uncertain. The CDR3 has 17 amino acids. The V end was cut by 0 bases, the J end by 1 base, with 17 bases between. Germline CDR1 and CDR2: SGHRS and YFSETQ. CDR3 protein: CASSLARRGPSSYEQYF. CDR3 in DNA: TGCGCCAGCAGCTTGGCCAGGCGTGGACCGTCTTCCTACGAGCAGTACTTC.

This chain joins TRBV2 and TRBJ2-3; 7 positions agree with TRBD1. CDR1 is SNHLY, CDR2 FYNNEI, per germline. The CDR3 covers 16 residues. The ends lost 4 bases at V and 3 bases at J; junction bases unmatched: 10. The CDR3 loop reads CASSGDSEDGTDTQYF. The CDR3 DNA reads TGTGCCAGCAGTGGGGACAGCGAAGACGGGACAGATACGCAGTATTTT.

A few counts support this clonotype. The rearrangement uses TRBV20-1 and TRBJ2-3; D ambiguous. The CDR3 has 13 residues. V lost 1 base, J lost 0 bases, and 5 bases lay in between. Germline lookup yields CDR1 DFQATT and CDR2 SNEGSKA (reference sequence). CDR3 DNA: TGCAGTGCTAGAGTGGGGAGCACAGATACGCAGTATTTT. It encodes CSARVGSTDTQYF.

The chain uses TRBV4-2 and TRBJ1-4, with D possibly TRBD1 on 5 matching bases. V lost 0 bases, J lost 10 bases, and 18 bases lay in between. CDR1 and CDR2 (germline): LGHNA, YNFKEQ. There are 16 residues in the CDR3. The CDR3 protein is CASSQDFGTSRRKLFF. The CDR3 DNA reads TGTGCCAGCAGCCAAGATTTTGGGACCTCTCGTAGAAAACTGTTTTTT.

This clonotype has a handful of counts. One junction end disagrees with the germline gene, perhaps due to a read error. The V call is TRBV9, the J call TRBJ1-1; TRBD1 is a possible D gene (5 bases). This CDR3 is 12 amino acids long. Per the germline V gene, CDR1 is SGDLS and CDR2 is YYNGEE. The CDR3 reads CASSVVRGLETF. In nucleotides, the CDR3 is TGTGCCAGCAGCGTAGTAAGGGGACTAGAAACCTTT.

There are a few counts of this clonotype. This sequence joins TRBV7-9 and TRBJ2-5; 7 nucleotides line up with TRBD1. Germline V gene sequence: CDR1 SEHNR, CDR2 FQNEAQ (reference sequence). The CDR3 sequence is 14 residues long. The V gene end was trimmed by 5 bases and the J gene end by 4 bases; junction bases not matched to a gene: 7. CDR3 loop: CASSLDRSGETQYF. CDR3 DNA sequence: TGTGCCAGCAGCCTGGACAGGTCAGGAGAGACCCAGTACTTC.

The rearrangement links TRBV4-1 to TRBJ2-4, with 7 bases matching TRBD1. V was clipped by 4 bases and J by 1 base; unmatched bases: 7. Germline V gives CDR1 MGHRA, CDR2 YSYEKL. The CDR3 covers 16 residues. This CDR3 is CASSRSQGFAKNIQYF. The CDR3 nucleotides read TGCGCCAGCAGCCGCTCACAGGGGTTCGCCAAAAACATTCAGTACTTC.

The rearrangement joins TRBV25-1 to TRBJ2-6; D gene unclear. There are 11 residues in the CDR3. V was trimmed by 10 bases and J by 5 bases, leaving 6 bases between them. The germline CDR1 and CDR2 sequences are MGHDK and SYGVNS. The CDR3 sequence is CATMRANVLTF. The DNA for the CDR3 is TGTGCCACCATGAGGGCCAACGTCCTGACTTTC.

The CDR3, as DNA: TGCGCCAGCACCCCCTCGCACGGACTCTACAATGAGCAGTTCTTC. Translated, it gives CASTPSHGLYNEQFF. The gene calls are TRBV5-1 and TRBJ2-1; D possibly corresponds to TRBD2 (5 bases). The CDR3 extends over 15 amino acids. V was trimmed by 6 bases and J by 3 bases, leaving 16 bases between them. Germline V gene lookup returns CDR1 SGHRS and CDR2 YFSETQ.

This clonotype showed up just a few times. The chain carries TRBV6-5 and TRBJ1-1; D remains unclear. V was pared by 0 bases and J by 3 bases, with 8 bases between. The V gene's germline CDR1 is MNHEY and CDR2 SVGAGI. CDR3 length: 14 residues. The CDR3 loop is CASSYSIRDTEAFF. The CDR3 region has the DNA TGTGCCAGCAGTTACTCGATCCGGGACACTGAAGCTTTCTTT.

The V call is TRBV7-2, the J call TRBJ1-5; the D is unclear. CDR1 SGHTA and CDR2 FQGNSA come from the germline V gene. The CDR3 runs to 12 residues. Between the trimmed V and J ends, which lost 3 bases and 6 bases, there was a span of 6 bases. The CDR3 bases are TGTGCCAGCAGCTTCGGGCCTCAGCCCCAGCATTTT. Its translation is CASSFGPQPQHF.

This clonotype has a handful of counts. V gene TRBV7-2 combines with J gene TRBJ2-3; D not certain. Trimming took off 1 base at V and 2 bases at J, with 10 bases between the two ends. Looked up from germline, CDR1 is SGHTA and CDR2 is FQGNSA. The CDR3 is made up of 15 amino acids. CDR3 nucleotides: TGTGCCAGCAGCTTAGGGCAGGTCCACACAGATACGCAGTATTTT. This gives the protein CASSLGQVHTDTQYF. The full variable domain, its missing parts supplied by reference TRBV7-2 and TRBJ2-3, is GAGVSQSPSNKVTEKGKDVELRCDPISGHTALYWYRQSLGQGLEFLIYFQGNSAPDKSGLPSDRFSAERTGGSVSTLTIQRTQQEDSAVYLCASSLGQVHTDTQYFGPGTRLTVL.

This clonotype has a handful of counts. This chain links TRBV6-6 with TRBJ2-7; TRBD1 matches 7 bases. The CDR3 covers 14 residues. J was trimmed by 0 bases and V by 10 bases; bases with no gene match: 9. Germline V gives CDR1 MNHNY, CDR2 SVGAGI (reference sequence). The chain's CDR3 is CATGDSSFSYEQYV. CDR3 coding DNA: TGTGCCACCGGGGACAGTTCGTTCTCCTACGAGCAGTACGTC.

The chain has TRBV19 and TRBJ2-3, with unresolved D. Germline-derived CDR1 and CDR2 are LNHDA and SQIVND (reference sequence). Trimming shortened V by 9 bases and J by 0 bases, and 4 bases separated the two germline ends. This CDR3 has 11 amino acids. In nucleotides, the CDR3 is TGTGCCAGGACTAGCACAGATACGCAGTATTTT. Translation: CARTSTDTQYF. Supplemented by reference TRBV19 and TRBJ2-3, the full variable domain reads DGGITQSPKYLFRKEGQNVTLSCEQNLNHDAMYWYRQDPGQGLRLIYYSQIVNDFQKGDIAEGYSVSREKKESFPLTVTSAQKNPTAFYLCARTSTDTQYFGPGTRLTVL.

V gene TRBV5-1 combines with J gene TRBJ2-1, with 13 bases lining up with TRBD2. The trim removed 6 bases at V and 8 bases at J, leaving 5 bases unmatched. Germline-derived CDR1 and CDR2 are SGHRS and YFSETQ. The CDR3 is 14 amino acids. In DNA, the CDR3 is TGCGCCAGCACCACTAGCGGGAGGGCCGATGAGCAGTTCTTC. Translating it yields CASTTSGRADEQFF.